The source of this TCR beta chain is a study of Graves' ophthalmopathy and Graves' hyperthyroidism. Overall study results and limits: Among thyroid clonotypes expanded above 0.001 frequency, most also appeared in blood.

This CDR3 has 12 amino acids. Trimming took 5 bases from V and 2 from J, leaving 4 bases between them. Per the germline V gene, CDR1 is ENHRY and CDR2 is SYGVKD. A diagnosis was made from clinical symptoms together with serum thyroxine, TRAb, thyroid ultrasound and orbital computed tomography. In regard to this clonotype: As yet, its antigen is unknown.

Amplification targeted the TCR beta CDR3 regions, with RNA transcripts as the source material. Amplification began with first-round RT-PCR using HTBI primers, then second-round multiplex PCR was performed. TCRdb reprocessed the multiplex PCR reads with MiXCR, giving one entry per CDR3 protein. The table records over a million distinct CDR3 sequences, roughly 35% of them present only once. Sequencing was done on a sample of peripheral blood or thyroid tissue (not recorded which). This chain uses TRBV10-3 with TRBJ1-5; D remains ambiguous. This TCR was sampled from an adult man with Graves' hyperthyroidism. The DNA for the CDR3 is TGTGCCATCAGTTCGCGCAATCAGCCCCAGCATTTT. This encodes CAISSRNQPQHF.